Below, 22 T cell receptor beta chains from the same sample are listed, as sequenced in a study of T cell responses to AZD1222 COVID-19 vaccine. Only in-frame clones appear in the TCRdb table, and some are missing; sequencing was by immunoSEQ multiplex PCR. The table records around 110,000 clones, roughly 87% of them present only once. Sample: peripheral blood, taken on day 0 of AZD1222 vaccination. The receptors derive from an adult in good health.

This clone was seen a single time. This chain links TRBV10-3 with TRBJ2-2; TRBD2 agrees at 8 bases. The V segment lost 2 bases and the J segment 5 bases; nucleotides outside the gene matches: 7. In germline, CDR1 is ENHRY, CDR2 SYGVKD. This CDR3 spans 16 amino acids. CDR3 sequence: CAISEVGGARTGELFF. The CDR3 nucleotides are TGTGCCATCAGTGAGGTCGGGGGGGCGCGGACCGGGGAGCTGTTTTTT.

The V and J genes are TRBV4-1 and TRBJ1-5; D call uncertain. In germline, CDR1 is MGHRA, CDR2 YSYEKL. The CDR3 is 16 residues long. Trimming stripped 0 bases from V and 7 bases from J, with 16 bases between. DNA for the CDR3: TGCGCCAGCAGCCAAGAGATTATGGCTTATACCCAGCCCCAGCATTTT. Translation gives CASSQEIMAYTQPQHF.

This clone was counted a few times. The junction departs from the called germline gene at one end, perhaps through a read error. CDR3 sequence reads: CASSKAVSTDTQYF. The CDR3 bases are TGTGCCAGCAGTAAAGCGGTGAGCACAGATACGCAGTATTTT. The rearrangement joins TRBV6-1 to TRBJ2-3; possibly TRBD2 for D (5 bases). Germline CDR1 MNHNS, CDR2 SASEGT. This CDR3 has 14 residues.

This clone was seen just once. The chain couples TRBV27 to TRBJ2-3; D remains ambiguous. CDR1 is MNHEY and CDR2 is SMNVEV in the germline V gene (reference sequence). The CDR3 totals 12 residues. Trimming stripped 7 bases from V and 0 bases from J, with 5 bases between. CDR3 protein: CASKTSTDTQYF. The CDR3 DNA reads TGTGCCAGCAAGACTAGCACAGATACGCAGTATTTT.

A few counts support this clone. V usage is TRBV19 and J usage is TRBJ2-1; 10 positions match TRBD2. This CDR3 region has 14 residues. After removal of 9 bases from V and 8 bases from J, the junction contained 10 bases not matched to a gene. The germline V gene has CDR1 LNHDA and CDR2 SQIVND (reference sequence). The CDR3 DNA is TGTGCCAGCGGTCAGATAGCGGGAGGCTATGAGCAGTTCTTC. This gives the protein CASGQIAGGYEQFF.

The chain employs TRBV11-2 and TRBJ2-1; 11 nucleotides line up with TRBD2. The germline V gene encodes CDR1 SGHAT and CDR2 FQNNGV. The CDR3 runs to 15 residues. J lost 10 bases, V lost 4 bases, and 9 bases had no gene match. The CDR3 nucleotides are TGTGCCAGCAGCTATATAGCGGGGGGGCCAGAGGAGCAGTTCTTC. This gives the protein CASSYIAGGPEEQFF.

This chain connects TRBV6-5 to TRBJ1-3; no firm D call. Trimming shortened V by 4 bases and J by 0 bases, and 7 bases separated the two germline ends. The CDR3 contains 14 residues. In germline, CDR1 is MNHEY, CDR2 SVGAGI. The CDR3: CASSSYSSGNTIYF. The CDR3 DNA reads as TGTGCCAGCAGTTCCTACAGCTCTGGAAACACCATATATTTT.

In this sample, this clone turned up once. The genes are TRBV5-1 and TRBJ2-7, with D perhaps being TRBD1 or TRBD2 (5 bases each). Germline CDR1 reads SGHRS; CDR2 reads YFSETQ. V gave up 0 bases and J gave up 3 bases, with 10 bases separating them. The CDR3 consists of 14 residues. The CDR3 spells CASSLEGTDYEQYF. The CDR3 coding sequence is TGCGCCAGCAGCTTGGAGGGGACGGACTACGAGCAGTACTTC.

V and J are TRBV28 and TRBJ1-1; D gene unclear. This CDR3 comprises 15 residues. Germline assignment: CDR1 MDHEN and CDR2 SYDVKM. V lost 6 bases, J lost 4 bases, and 18 bases lay in between. This CDR3 reads CASRPGSAGSTEAFF. The CDR3 DNA reads as TGTGCCAGCAGACCTGGAAGCGCCGGGAGCACTGAAGCTTTCTTT.

The CDR3 sequence is CASSPKEGNQPQHF. The DNA for the CDR3 is TGTGCCAGCTCGCCAAAAGAGGGAAATCAGCCCCAGCATTTT. The chain uses TRBV18 and TRBJ1-5; D uncertain. There are 14 residues in the CDR3. CDR1 and CDR2 (germline): KGHSH, LQKENI. V lost 6 bases to trimming and J lost 4 bases, with 13 bases between them.

This clone was detected a few times. This chain links TRBV6-4 with TRBJ2-3; no definite D call. V lost 5 bases to trimming and J lost 2 bases, with 14 bases between them. From germline, CDR1 is MRHNA and CDR2 SNTAGT. CDR3 size: 15 residues. For the CDR3, the DNA is TGTGCCAGCAGTTCCTCAGCTGGATCCACAGATACGCAGTATTTT. Residues: CASSSSAGSTDTQYF.

This clone was recorded only once. V is TRBV6-5 and J is TRBJ2-2, with TRBD1 matching over 7 bases. After removal of 5 bases from V and 5 bases from J, the junction contained 8 bases not matched to a gene. The CDR3 extends over 15 amino acids. Germline CDR1 reads MNHEY; CDR2 reads SVGAGI. This CDR3 is CASSRDRVSTGELFF. CDR3 in DNA: TGTGCCAGCAGTCGAGACAGGGTATCGACCGGGGAGCTGTTTTTT.

The chain carries TRBV9 and TRBJ1-5, with 11 bases fitting TRBD1. CDR1 is SGDLS, CDR2 YYNGEE, per germline. After removal of 3 bases from V and 4 bases from J, the junction contained 9 bases not matched to a gene. The CDR3 is made up of 17 amino acids. The CDR3 bases are TGTGCCAGCAGCGCCGAGAGGGGGACAGGGGGTAATCAGCCCCAGCATTTT. This gives the protein CASSAERGTGGNQPQHF.

This chain joins TRBV19 and TRBJ2-3; tentatively, D is TRBD1 or TRBD2 (5 bases each). This CDR3 has 14 amino acids. Germline V gene data show CDR1 as LNHDA and CDR2 as SQIVND (reference sequence). Deletions cut 7 bases from V and 2 bases from J, with 13 bases between. CDR3 sequence (DNA): TGTGCCAGTACCCCCTGGGGGAACACAGATACGCAGTATTTT. Translating it yields CASTPWGNTDTQYF.

The rearrangement joins TRBV3-1 (or the pseudogene TRBV3-2) to TRBJ2-3; D not certain. The CDR3 contains 14 residues. Germline loops: CDR1 LGHDT, CDR2 YNNKEL (reference sequence). Trimming left V 4 bases short and J 5 bases short, with 13 bases between. The CDR3 here is CASSLGTSLDTQYF. The CDR3 DNA sequence: TGTGCCAGCAGCCTCGGTACCTCCCTAGATACGCAGTATTTT.

The V call is TRBV27, the J call TRBJ2-6, with D unresolved. The germline V gene encodes CDR1 MNHEY and CDR2 SMNVEV (reference sequence). V lost 5 bases and J 0 bases, leaving 8 bases between the germline ends. The CDR3 extends over 15 amino acids. CDR3 nucleotide sequence: TGTGCCAGCAGTGCGTCAAGCTCTGGGGCCAACGTCCTGACTTTC. Amino acids: CASSASSSGANVLTF.

The J gene is TRBJ1-1, the V gene TRBV30; 9 bases align to TRBD1. CDR1 and CDR2 from the germline V gene are GTSNPN and SVGIG (reference sequence). The CDR3 contains 14 residues. After removal of 5 bases from V and 1 base from J, the junction contained 5 bases not matched to a gene. In DNA, the CDR3 is TGTGCCTGGTCGACAGGGGGAAGGAACACTGAAGCTTTCTTT. This codes for CAWSTGGRNTEAFF.

The gene calls are TRBV4-1 and TRBJ1-5; 7 bases are a match to TRBD1. With V trimmed by 2 bases and J by 6 bases, 7 bases remained unmatched. The CDR3 extends over 15 amino acids. Germline CDR1 is MGHRA and CDR2 is YSYEKL. Written as DNA, the CDR3 is TGCGCCAGCAGCCAAACTACAGGGGTGCGTCAGCCCCAGCATTTT. Protein: CASSQTTGVRQPQHF.

The rearrangement links TRBV28 to TRBJ1-1; 7 nucleotides agree with TRBD1. Germline V gene lookup returns CDR1 MDHEN and CDR2 SYDVKM. This CDR3 is 15 amino acids long. Trimming took 2 bases from V and 3 from J; bases not matched to a gene: 6. The CDR3 region is CASSLEGAGYTEAFF. Written as DNA, the CDR3 is TGTGCCAGCAGTTTAGAGGGGGCTGGGTACACTGAAGCTTTCTTT.

The chain has TRBV7-2 and TRBJ2-1, with 9 bases fitting TRBD2. Germline CDR1 reads SGHTA; CDR2 reads FQGNSA. CDR3 size: 16 residues. Trimming removed 5 bases from V and 5 bases from J; junction bases left unmatched: 10. The DNA for the CDR3 is TGTGCCAGCAGCCCCCGAAGGGCGGGGGGGAACAATGAGCAGTTCTTC. It translates to CASSPRRAGGNNEQFF.

The CDR3 DNA sequence: TGTGCCAGCAGTTACTCGCAGGGGTTGGGGCAAGAGACCCAGTACTTC. As protein: CASSYSQGLGQETQYF. V gene TRBV6-5 combines with J gene TRBJ2-5, with a weak D call TRBD1 (6 bases). The germline CDR1 and CDR2 sequences are MNHEY and SVGAGI. V was clipped by 0 bases and J by 2 bases, with 13 bases between them. The CDR3 sequence is 16 residues long.

The V and J genes are TRBV5-5 and TRBJ2-7, with D possibly matching TRBD1 (5 bases). The CDR3 sequence is 12 residues long. Germline CDR1 is SGHKS and CDR2 is YYEKEE (reference sequence). Trimming pared 3 bases from V and 7 bases from J, leaving 11 bases between. The CDR3 loop reads CASSSQGREQYF. CDR3 nucleotide sequence: TGTGCCAGCAGCTCCCAGGGTCGGGAGCAGTACTTC.